The present T cell receptor beta chain was sequenced within a study of regulatory T cells in long-lasting Graves disease. Whole-study context: Persistent Graves' disease required over 5 years of antithyroid drugs and positive TSH receptor antibodies.

Ten or more counts support this clonotype. Arm-PCR of CDR3 regions and iRepertoire HTBI primers were used to build TCR beta libraries. TCRdb re-derived calls from the multiplex PCR reads in MiXCR, one entry per CDR3 protein. The sample records hundreds of thousands of distinct CDR3 sequences, under 25% being singletons. The time point here: persistent/refractory GD, antithyroid drugs over 5 years with positive TRAb. Scientists built the TCR library using RNA that was extracted from PBMCs. Doctors identified Graves' disease using the American Thyroid Association guidelines. Recruitment took place at an endocrinology department in Xi'an, China. A volume of 9 to 9.5 milliliters of peripheral blood was collected in EDTA tubes. The CDR3 totals 16 residues. The V gene's germline CDR1 is DFQATT and CDR2 SNEGSKA (reference sequence). Deletions cut 3 bases from V and 0 bases from J, with 17 bases between.

J is TRBJ1-1 and V is TRBV20-1; D possibly corresponds to TRBD1 (6 bases). This specimen was peripheral blood mononuclear cells (PBMCs), taken when the disease was refractory, from a patient treated with antithyroid drugs. This sequence originates from a female donor with Graves disease. CDR3 DNA: TGCAGTGCTAGGCTAACAGGGTTTAGAATGAACACTGAAGCTTTCTTT. Translating gives CSARLTGFRMNTEAFF.